The text below deals with one T cell receptor beta chain. Its antigen is not identified. The data were taken from a study of cytomegalovirus exposure and HLA in healthy donors. Study results and caveats: Across donors, presence/absence analyses took sequencing depth to be roughly uniform. Within an earlier analysis, most TCR beta V segments proved productive either about 87% or about 30% of the time. Beyond CMV serostatus, there was no information to go on about immune exposure.

The V end lost 1 base, the J end lost 2 bases, and 11 bases lay between the germline ends. From germline, CDR1 is LGHNA and CDR2 YSLEER. This CDR3 is built from 16 residues. PCR employed 60 Vbeta and 13 Jbeta primers. Method: immunoSEQ multiplex PCR; TCRdb's copy keeps in-frame clones and lacks some. The data contain some 100,000 clones, roughly 74% of them singletons. This receptor was taken from a woman between 18 and 29 years old in good health and CMV-seropositive. The V and J genes are TRBV4-3 and TRBJ2-2, with D uncertain. The sequencing input was PBMCs. CDR3 DNA sequence: TGCGCCAGCAGCCAAGTAGGCGGAACCAACACCGGGGAGCTGTTTTTT. This sequence encodes CASSQVGGTNTGELFF.